This note documents a single TCR beta chain sequence. The target antigen is unknown. TCRdb keeps only in-frame clones here, not all; method: immunoSEQ multiplex PCR. The sample consists of some 15,000 clones, roughly nine tenths of them appearing once. The sample belongs to a study of lymphopenia after photon versus proton radiotherapy. Study conclusions and caveats: Larger post-nadir TCR diversity loss correlated inversely with survival in deceased patients. Under photons, naive T cells and diversity fell while effector/memory populations rose. Better survival with proton therapy was suggested as possible, not demonstrated.

CDR3 length: 14 amino acids. Germline V gene data show CDR1 as SGHRS and CDR2 as YFSETQ. Trimming pared 2 bases from V and 3 bases from J, leaving 8 bases between. This chain links TRBV5-1 with TRBJ1-4; D call uncertain. The sequences come from peripheral blood, collected from a patient treated with proton-based radiotherapy. This clonotype originated in an older woman with cholangiocarcinoma. Some clones in this sample may be carry-over from other donors' samples. DNA for the CDR3: TGCGCCAGCAGCTTATGGTGGGCTAATGAAAAACTGTTTTTT. As protein: CASSLWWANEKLFF.